These T cell receptor beta chains were read from a single sample in a study of Ad26.COV2.S vaccination and SARS-CoV-2 variants. TCRdb keeps only in-frame clones here, not all; method: immunoSEQ multiplex PCR. The sample carries under 550,000 clones, approximately 90% recorded once. Sample: peripheral blood, taken in a trial of Ad26.COV2.S vaccine versus placebo. Every receptor here comes from a person between 18 and 59 years old who received the Ad26.COV2.S COVID-19 vaccine or a placebo. Each CDR3 is given with its conserved first and last residue.

V gene	CDR3 protein
TRBV7-9	CASSLAGQDEQYF
TRBV5-1	CASSRDRGGRPETQYF
TRBV5-4	CASSTGRFQYQETQYF
TRBV7-9	CASSLGPEGKLFF
TRBV7-2	CASSPYLRVAGVFEQFF
TRBV7-6	CASSQSWGSHNEQFF
TRBV5-4	CASSLIGRDSGELFF
TRBV6-5	CASGRGSGNTIYF
TRBV30	CAWSNLAEAFF
TRBV6-5	CASGKAGGPFYEQYF
TRBV18	CASSPLGGPNEKLFF
TRBV2	CASSEMGLSNQPQHF
TRBV12-3/TRBV12-4	CASSPLEAGELFF
TRBV5-6	CASSSGVLGSEAFF
TRBV3-1/TRBV3-2	CASSQVVGVQPQHF
TRBV19	CASRPLDGELFF
TRBV15	CATSSYGSATEAFF
TRBV7-9	CASSSGQGLSYEQYF
TRBV19	CASSKGLAAYTDTQYF
TRBV28	CASSPGGPQHF